This T cell receptor (beta chain) was captured in a study of T-cell reconstitution after alpha-beta-depleted transplantation in children. Germline V gene data show CDR1 as SGHVS and CDR2 as FNYEAQ. V lost 4 bases and J lost 2, with 9 bases in between. CDR3 length: 14 residues. In this sample, this clonotype turned up a few times. Unique molecular identifiers were incorporated into the prepared TCRbeta library. TCRdb re-derived calls from the PCR reads in MiXCR, one entry per CDR3 protein. There are about 400,000 distinct CDR3 sequences in the sample; about a fifth occur only once, and 3% to 4% lies in the top ten.

This chain uses TRBV7-6 with TRBJ2-1; possibly TRBD1 for D (6 bases). The sequences come from PBMCs from the stem cell graft donor, collected from the stem cell graft. This receptor was obtained from a human donor who donated a stem cell graft to a child with acute myeloid leukemia. The CDR3 bases are TGTGCCAGCAGCTACGGGACAACCTACAATGAGCAGTTCTTC. As protein: CASSYGTTYNEQFF.